Shown below are 4 T cell receptor beta chains from a single sample sequenced in a study of blood T cell repertoires in COVID-19. Profiled with immunoSEQ multiplex PCR; TCRdb holds only in-frame clones, not every one. The sample consists of 100,000 or so clones, roughly nine tenths of them appearing once. Sequenced material: peripheral blood. These receptors all come from a man aged 60 to 75 with acute or convalescent COVID-19.

This clone was detected once. This chain links TRBV7-9 with TRBJ2-1; no reliable D call. The CDR3 extends over 16 amino acids. V lost 4 bases, J lost 0 bases, and 13 bases lay in between. CDR1 is SEHNR, CDR2 FQNEAQ, per germline (reference sequence). The CDR3 sequence is CASSSRISNSYNEQFF. The DNA for the CDR3 is TGTGCCAGCAGCTCACGGATTAGCAACTCCTACAATGAGCAGTTCTTC.

CDR3 nucleotides: TGTGCCAGCAGTTCAGGGGGAACCTACGAGCAGTACTTC. It translates to CASSSGGTYEQYF. The chain combines TRBV27 with TRBJ2-7, with 7 bases that match TRBD1. The ends lost 4 bases at V and 2 bases at J; junction bases unmatched: 2. This CDR3 has 13 residues. Germline CDR1 and CDR2: MNHEY and SMNVEV (reference sequence).

The V and J genes are TRBV6-1 and TRBJ1-1; D not certain. The germline V and J ends were trimmed by 3 bases and 4 bases, with 9 bases remaining between them. CDR1 and CDR2 (germline): MNHNS, SASEGT. This CDR3 region has 13 residues. The chain's CDR3 is CASSDDRSTEAFF. CDR3 sequence (DNA): TGTGCCAGCAGTGATGATCGGAGCACTGAAGCTTTCTTT.

The chain joins TRBV6-5 to TRBJ2-7; 9 nucleotides line up with TRBD1. V shed 5 bases and J 4 bases; nucleotides not matched to a gene: 6. Germline V gene sequence: CDR1 MNHEY, CDR2 SVGAGI. The CDR3 runs 14 residues. CDR3 nucleotide sequence: TGTGCCAGCAGTCCGACGACAGGGGGATACGAGCAGTACGTC. Translated: CASSPTTGGYEQYV.